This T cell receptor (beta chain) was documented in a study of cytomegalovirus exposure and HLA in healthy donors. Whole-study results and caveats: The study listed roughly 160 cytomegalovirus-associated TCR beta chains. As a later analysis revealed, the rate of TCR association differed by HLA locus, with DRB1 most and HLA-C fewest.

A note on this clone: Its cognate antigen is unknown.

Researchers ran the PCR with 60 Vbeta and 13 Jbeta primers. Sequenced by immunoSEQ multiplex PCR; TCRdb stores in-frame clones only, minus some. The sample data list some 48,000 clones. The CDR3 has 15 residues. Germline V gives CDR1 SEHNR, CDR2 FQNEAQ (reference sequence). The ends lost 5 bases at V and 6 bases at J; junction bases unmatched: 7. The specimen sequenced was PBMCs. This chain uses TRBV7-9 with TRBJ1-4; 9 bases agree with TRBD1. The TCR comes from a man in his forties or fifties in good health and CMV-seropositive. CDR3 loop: CASSAYRGQDEKLFF. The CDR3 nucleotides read TGTGCCAGCAGCGCCTACAGGGGGCAGGATGAAAAACTGTTTTTT. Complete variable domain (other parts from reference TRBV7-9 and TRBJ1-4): DTGVSQNPRHKITKRGQNVTFRCDPISEHNRLYWYRQTLGQGPEFLTYFQNEAQLEKSRLLSDRFSAERPKGSFSTLEIQRTEQGDSAMYLCASSAYRGQDEKLFFGSGTQLSVL.